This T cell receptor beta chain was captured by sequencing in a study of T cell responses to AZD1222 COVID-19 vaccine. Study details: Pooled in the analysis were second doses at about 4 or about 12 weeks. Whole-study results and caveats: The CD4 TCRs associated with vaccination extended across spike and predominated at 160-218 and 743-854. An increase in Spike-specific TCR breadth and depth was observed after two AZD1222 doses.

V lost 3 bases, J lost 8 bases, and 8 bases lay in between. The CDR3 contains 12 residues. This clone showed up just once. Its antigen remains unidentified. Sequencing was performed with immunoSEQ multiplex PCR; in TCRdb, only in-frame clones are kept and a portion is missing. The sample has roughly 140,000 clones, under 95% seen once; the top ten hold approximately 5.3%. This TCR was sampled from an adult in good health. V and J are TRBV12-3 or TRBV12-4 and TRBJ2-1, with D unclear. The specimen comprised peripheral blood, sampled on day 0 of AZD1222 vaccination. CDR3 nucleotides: TGTGCCAGCAGTTTTGTGGTGTATGAGCAGTTCTTC. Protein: CASSFVVYEQFF.